Sequencing of this T cell receptor beta chain was carried out in a study of blood T cell repertoires in COVID-19 (dated by TCRdb to about 2020). With regard to the full study: Samples covering the acute and convalescent phases of COVID-19 were provided by collaborators in the United States, Italy and Spain. A de-identified subject ID, COVID-19 status, age in years and sex were almost always included in the sample metadata. The samples were drawn from the first 160 participants of the ongoing ImmuneRACE study and from over 950 subjects provided by 6 global collaborators. The material from the prospective study consisted of cDNA or gDNA derived from T cells, B-cell-depleted T cells, or PBMCs. Subjects who had been exposed to COVID-19, were actively infected with it, or had recovered from it provided the deeply sampled blood TCRbeta repertoires that made up the dataset. HLA class I and class II types, where available, came from metadata supplied by the sample provider rather than from assay-based typing. The repertoires were made available in a free public database intended to serve as a resource for research on the immune response to SARS-CoV-2.

Another Seattle source contributed samples from volunteer blood donors who had recovered from COVID-19. The collaborating institutions used their own protocols to collect whole blood in K2EDTA tubes. For TCRbeta analysis, collaborators shipped samples as frozen whole blood, isolated PBMCs, or DNA extracted from either of those sample types. TCRbeta CDR3 regions were amplified from genomic DNA by means of the immunoSEQ Assay, a bias-controlled multiplex PCR. For the original study's pipeline: Nucleated cell counts per sample were estimated from amplification of reference gene primers within the assay. To quantify the absolute abundance of each unique TCRbeta CDR3 rearrangement, sequence reads were collapsed and filtered. For each sample, productive Simpson clonality was calculated by taking the square root of Simpson's diversity index across productive rearrangements. TCRdb carries this immuneACCESS record with in-frame sequences only. Its versions omit some clonotypes, under half of them owing to an unresolved V gene in the studies checked, with the rest unexplained. That table gives V, J and clone size, and the DNA gave D and trimming. The sample table lists approximately 310,000 clones, more than 70% of them with a count of one. Approximately 8% of the sample belongs to the ten largest clones.

The germline V gene specifies SGDLS as CDR1 and YYNGEE as CDR2. Compared with germline, V lacks 2 bases and J lacks 1 base; bases without a gene match: 5. The CDR3 runs 16 residues from the cysteine to the phenylalanine. CDR3 DNA only is kept here, 48 bases in frame from base 1. Paper-wide results and their limitations: Clinical and demographic metadata were provided uncurated, with the amount varying by source and participant.

With respect to this clone: It lacks a known antigen. Base qualities are not recorded, but no much larger clone differs from it by a single base.

The origin of this receptor is a woman aged 50 to 65 who had recovered from COVID-19. Material: peripheral blood. The chain is encoded by TRBV9 joined to TRBJ2-7, with 11 bases matching TRBD2. The nucleotide sequence reads as follows: TGTGCCAGCAGCGTGGGTAGCGGGGGGGCATCCTACGAGCAGTACTTC. This yields the protein CASSVGSGGASYEQYF.